This paragraph covers one TCR beta chain sequence. The antigen is not known. To make TCR beta libraries, researchers used iRepertoire HTBI primers and Arm-PCR of CDR3 regions. A single record per CDR3 protein comes from TCRdb applying MiXCR to the multiplex PCR reads. The data contain a few hundred thousand distinct CDR3 sequences, about a quarter of them singletons. Time point here: persistent/refractory GD, antithyroid drugs over 5 years with positive TRAb. Generation of the TCR library employed RNA extracted from PBMCs. With 2 bases removed from V and 5 bases from J, the gap between germline ends came to 9 bases. CDR1 is SNHLY and CDR2 is FYNNEI in the germline V gene. The CDR3 loop spans 13 amino acids. This sample was included in a study of regulatory T cells in long-lasting Graves disease. Background on the study: It was over 5 years of antithyroid drugs, with positive TSH receptor antibodies, that meant persistent Graves' disease. Whole-study results and caveats: Favored gene segments in persistent disease were TRBV28, TRBJ1-2 and TRBJ2-5. Persistent Graves' patients showed reduced TCR diversity versus newly diagnosed patients.

This material consisted of peripheral blood mononuclear cells (PBMCs), taken when the disease was refractory, from a patient treated with antithyroid drugs. The source is a female donor with Graves disease. V is TRBV2 and J is TRBJ1-1; D is ambiguous. The DNA for the CDR3 is TGTGCCAGCAGTGAACTGTTTGGGACTGAAGCTTTCTTT. Its protein is CASSELFGTEAFF.